Described below is a single TCR beta chain sequence and its context. The antigen it binds to is not known. Base qualities are missing; no much larger clone stands one base away. The entry originates in a study of T cell responses to AZD1222 COVID-19 vaccine (dated by TCRdb to the early 2020s). Background for the entire study: TCR sequencing was performed for 230 to 250 trial participants, of whom about 210 were given two doses of AZD1222 and around 25 were given two doses of MenACWY control vaccine. Trial participants were enrolled by age into subgroups of 18-55, 56-69 and 70-plus years, and around 150, 29 and 61 TCR-sequenced participants, respectively, were included in these subgroups. General findings and caveats noted by the study authors: No day 14 peak-response samples were available, so repertoires were characterized only after the peak T cell response. Nearly half of unique spike-specific TCRs reportedly recognized epitopes outside regions mutated in the B.1.351 and B.1.1.7 variants. Participants were mostly white British, with more females than males. The authors suggested clonal diversity may have been underestimated. The 56-69-year group was small, and its depth increase did not reach significance, likely because of low power. Vaccine-associated CD4 TCRs spanned the whole spike protein, with dominant responses in regions 160-218 and 743-854. After two AZD1222 doses, spike-specific TCR breadth and depth were significantly higher than at day 0 and than in MenACWY recipients. Conclusions about previously exposed vaccinees are limited, since just six AZD1222 recipients were seropositive for SARS-CoV-2 at baseline.

The time point label corresponds to: about 28 days (+/-7) after the second vaccine dose. Explained via the paper, the treatment or condition label denotes: meningococcal conjugate vaccine given as trial control. Vaccinee samples came from UK trials COV001 and COV002, including a single-blind randomized controlled phase 2/3 trial of AZD1222 (ChAdOx1 nCoV-19) in healthy adults. For TCRbeta chain sequencing, PBMC samples from trial participants were taken at day 0 and at day 28 after the second dose. The CDR3 regions of human TCRbeta chains were subjected to immunosequencing. The original methods were these. TCRs in the repertoires were compared against a reference library of SARS-CoV-2-specific TCRs that had been generated with the MIRA antigen-specificity platform. Breadth was defined as the fraction of unique TCRs that were SARS-CoV-2-associated. Depth was defined as the fraction of total T cells that were SARS-CoV-2-associated. Using the MIRA data, each spike-specific TCR was assigned both to the spike region to which the TCR was reactive and to a CD4 or CD8 class. Log10-transformed breadth and depth values were compared by one-way ANOVA with Sidak's multiple comparisons tests. The immuneACCESS repertoire file appears here via TCRdb, limited to in-frame rearrangements. These files lack a portion of the clones; in checked studies, under half of the deficit traces to unresolved V genes, and the cause of the others is not known. V, J and clone size derive from that table, while D and trimming were established from the DNA sequence. The sample includes 100,000 to 150,000 clones, with around 90% observed a single time. Under 4.5% of the sample rests with the top ten.

Taken from cysteine to phenylalanine, the CDR3 has 14 residues. Only CDR3 DNA remains: 42 bases, in frame from the first base. CDR1 and CDR2 are read off the germline V gene as MNHEY and SVGAGI. The trim is 2 bases for V and 3 bases for J, with a gap of 7 bases between the germline ends. The source material was peripheral blood, sampled 28 days after the second dose of the MenACWY control vaccine. The chain couples TRBV6-5 to TRBJ1-4; no D segment can be confidently identified. The TCR originated in an adult who received the MenACWY meningococcal vaccine as a control. The nucleotides are TGTGCCAGCAGTTACGCGGCAGCTAATGAAAAACTGTTTTTT. This codes for CASSYAAANEKLFF.